This TCR beta chain was obtained from a study of T cells in Graves' hyperthyroidism and ophthalmopathy. Study results and caveats: Among thyroid clonotypes expanded above 0.001, most also appeared in blood.

At least ten counts were recorded for this clonotype. Its specificity is unknown. The germline CDR1 and CDR2 sequences are SGHAT and FQNNGV. V was shortened by 5 bases and J by 8 bases, with 19 bases between the two germline ends. The CDR3 extends over 15 amino acids. From RNA transcripts, TCR beta CDR3 regions were amplified. The HTBI primer set was used in a first-round RT-PCR of the TCR CDR3. TCRdb ran MiXCR on the multiplex PCR reads and lists one entry per CDR3 protein. The data show a few hundred thousand distinct CDR3 sequences, roughly an eighth seen once. This chain joins TRBV11-2 and TRBJ2-1; tentative D call: TRBD2 (6 bases). The receptor was isolated from a woman aged 18-29 years with Graves' hyperthyroidism. Sequences were obtained from blood. CDR3 sequence: CASSTPGLVLDEQFF. The DNA for the CDR3 is TGTGCCAGCAGCACCCCGGGACTCGTCCTCGATGAGCAGTTCTTC.